This T cell receptor (beta chain) stems from a study of vaccination and CD4 T cells after COVID-19. The treatment is: approximately 10-day PBMC culture with coronavirus spike peptide pools or control peptides (ViraFEST assay). Germline V gene sequence: CDR1 SGDLS, CDR2 YYNGEE. V lost 3 bases, J lost 4 bases, and 13 bases lay in between. CDR3 length: 14 residues. Concerning this clonotype: The antigen is undetermined.

CD4+ T cells that had been cultured provided DNA sequenced with the Oncomine TCR Beta short-read assay. TCRdb processed the PCR reads anew with MiXCR; each CDR3 protein has one entry. Among about 4,000 distinct CDR3 sequences listed, around 20% were seen once. The material was CD4+ T cells from blood, cultured in vitro, obtained after SARS-CoV-2 vaccination. The origin of this receptor is a human donor who had recovered from COVID-19. The chain combines TRBV9 with TRBJ1-2; perhaps TRBD1 as D (5 bases). CDR3 amino acids: CASSARGGSYGYTF. CDR3 nucleotides: TGTGCCAGCAGCGCCCGGGGGGGGAGCTATGGCTACACCTTC. Full variable domain (missing parts from reference TRBV9 and TRBJ1-2): DSGVTQTPKHLITATGQRVTLRCSPRSGDLSVYWYQQSLDQGLQFLIQYYNGEERAKGNILERFSAQQFPDLHSELNLSSLELGDSALYFCASSARGGSYGYTFGSGTRLTVV.